Sequencing of this TCR beta chain was carried out in a study of blood T cell repertoires in COVID-19. Background on the study: Italy, Spain and the United States were the sources of the convalescent and acute COVID-19 samples. T cells, B-cell-depleted T cells, or PBMCs provided the cDNA or gDNA that served as material.

In the source study's methods: Nucleated cell counts were estimated from reference gene primer amplification. Generated by immunoSEQ multiplex PCR, the TCRdb table keeps only in-frame clones and is missing some. V and J calls plus clone size are reproduced from that table; the DNA served to infer D and trimming. Of roughly 42,000 clones listed, around 91% are singletons. Comments on this clone: The junction departs from germline at one end; a sequencing error may be responsible.

This clonotype was sampled from a man younger than 40 with active or convalescent COVID-19. The sequencing sample was made of peripheral blood.

CDR3 residues: CASNLLVAAYEQYF. Here the CDR3 DNA reads TGTGCCAGCAACTTGCTGGTTGCAGCCTACGAGCAGTACTTC. The rearrangement joins TRBV5-8 to TRBJ2-7; unclear D gene. Germline assignment: CDR1 SGHTS and CDR2 YDEGEE. The CDR3 spans 14 residues.